The rows below give T cell receptor beta chains drawn from one sample of a study of T-cell memory formation after mild COVID-19. TCRdb ran MiXCR on the 5' RACE reads and lists one entry per CDR3 protein. The sample contains roughly 580,000 distinct CDR3 sequences, roughly 17% of which appear only once. Sequenced material: PBMCs or a T cell subset sorted from them (not recorded which). The origin of the receptors is an adult woman who had mild COVID-19 (a few samples of this study predate the infection). Cell type and time point are not known. The CDR3 runs from the conserved cysteine through the conserved F or W. D genes are given only for firm matches.

D: TRBD2; V: TRBV6-2/TRBV6-3; CDR3: CASSTWTSGRYEQYF
D: NA; V: TRBV5-1; CDR3: CASSPNSFSYNEQFF
D: NA; V: TRBV7-9; CDR3: CASSSQSRGGYTF
D: NA; V: TRBV20-1; CDR3: CSARGVGQFF
D: NA; V: TRBV21-1; CDR3: CASSSRGVDF
D: TRBD2; V: TRBV20-1; CDR3: CSARDRLAGGPSSYNEQFF
D: NA; V: TRBV10-3; CDR3: CAISGETGTDTQYF
D: TRBD1; V: TRBV6-5; CDR3: CASSYRGRNEQYF
D: TRBD1; V: TRBV2; CDR3: CASTGTANYGYTF
D: TRBD2; V: TRBV29-1; CDR3: CSVNHPRGSSYNEQFF
D: NA; V: TRBV3-1; CDR3: CASSQDYGITGNTIYF
D: TRBD2; V: TRBV5-6; CDR3: CASSLAGGPTDEQYF
D: NA; V: TRBV20-1; CDR3: CSAAPFSVGAKNIQYF
D: NA; V: TRBV14; CDR3: CASSHSSWYNSPLHF
D: TRBD2; V: TRBV6-5; CDR3: CASSYDFSGRGRETQYF
D: NA; V: TRBV2; CDR3: CASSEALRGGDTQYF
D: NA; V: TRBV7-7; CDR3: CASSRVSGDPQYF
D: NA; V: TRBV7-2; CDR3: CASSLLGYGNTIYF
D: NA; V: TRBV12-3/TRBV12-4; CDR3: CASSPRSPLNTEAFF